These 16 T cell receptor beta chains were all obtained from the same sample, sequenced in a study of molecular identifiers for immune sequencing clone quantification. TCRdb reanalysed the PCR reads using MiXCR and keeps one entry per CDR3 protein. The repertoire holds over 85,000 distinct CDR3 sequences, with around 37% as singletons. Material: naive CD8+ T cells from blood, with Jurkat cell RNA spiked in. The subset is: FACS-sorted CD8+CD4-CCR7+CD45RA+ naive T cells. Receptors originate from a human donor in good health. Some libraries in this study had Jurkat cell RNA spiked in.

The J gene is TRBJ1-4, the V gene TRBV5-5; D gene uncertain. The CDR3 is 13 amino acids. The V end was cut by 0 bases, the J end by 7 bases, with 7 bases between. Germline assignment: CDR1 SGHKS and CDR2 YYEKEE (reference sequence). The CDR3, as DNA: TGTGCCAGCAGCTTGGGCAGGTTTGAAAAACTGTTTTTT. Translating gives CASSLGRFEKLFF.

Concerning this clonotype: At one boundary the junction diverges from the germline segment, which might be a read error. The genes are TRBV11-3 and TRBJ1-1; D is perhaps TRBD1 (5 bases). The CDR3 loop spans 12 amino acids. Per germline, CDR1 SGHNT and CDR2 YENEEA. CDR3 region: CASSLKRGEAIF. For the CDR3, the DNA is TGTGCCAGCAGCTTAAAGAGAGGGGAAGCTATCTTT. Together with reference TRBV11-3 and TRBJ1-1, the CDR3 gives the full variable domain: EAGVVQSPRYKIIEKKQPVAFWCNPISGHNTLYWYLQNLGQGPELLIRYENEEAVDDSQLPKDRFSAERLKGVDSTLKIQPAELGDSAVYLCASSLKRGEAIFGQGTRLTVV.

V and J are TRBV28 and TRBJ2-1, with TRBD2 matching over 10 bases. V trimming: 3 bases; J trimming: 10 bases; junction bases outside the gene matches: 21. The CDR3 is 19 amino acids. Germline V gene sequence: CDR1 MDHEN, CDR2 SYDVKM. CDR3: CASSFLPPLGVAGGTEQFF. CDR3 DNA: TGTGCCAGCAGTTTTCTACCCCCCCTCGGGGTAGCGGGAGGTACAGAGCAGTTCTTC.

This clonotype was seen a handful of times. The V call is TRBV10-3, the J call TRBJ2-2; perhaps D is TRBD1 or TRBD2 (7 bases each). This CDR3 comprises 14 residues. The ends were cut back, 8 bases at V and 3 bases at J, with 13 bases in the middle. CDR1 is ENHRY and CDR2 is SYGVKD in the germline V gene. CDR3 loop: CAIASGGDTGELFF. Written as DNA, the CDR3 is TGTGCCATCGCATCAGGGGGGGACACCGGGGAGCTGTTTTTT.

This clonotype has more than one count but fewer than ten. This rearrangement joins TRBV20-1 to TRBJ2-7, with D uncertain. Trimming took off 0 bases at V and 5 bases at J, with 5 bases between the two ends. Germline V CDR1 and CDR2: DFQATT, SNEGSKA (reference sequence). CDR3 length: 11 residues. Here the CDR3 reads CSARDDDEQYF. In DNA, the CDR3 is TGCAGTGCTAGAGATGACGACGAGCAGTACTTC.

The V gene is TRBV29-1, the J gene TRBJ2-7; the match to TRBD2 covers 10 bases. After removal of 4 bases from V and 5 bases from J, the junction contained 2 bases not matched to a gene. The CDR3 covers 12 residues. Germline CDR1 is SQVTM and CDR2 is ANQGSEA. As DNA, the CDR3 is TGCAGCGTTGTCGGACTAGCGGACGAGCAGTACTTC. Its translation: CSVVGLADEQYF.

This chain joins TRBV7-2 and TRBJ2-5; the D is unclear. Trimming took off 2 bases at V and 0 bases at J, with 10 bases between the two ends. Looked up from germline, CDR1 is SGHTA and CDR2 is FQGNSA. This CDR3 is built from 15 residues. The CDR3 coding sequence is TGTGCCAGCAGCTTAAGGTTGACGGACCAAGAGACCCAGTACTTC. Amino acids: CASSLRLTDQETQYF.

As to this clonotype: A read error is possible here, since a much larger clone lies one base away. The J gene is TRBJ2-5, the V gene TRBV7-9; D is ambiguous. The J call may not be correct, given that the DNA end is closer to TRBJ2-1. CDR1 is SEHNR and CDR2 is FQNEAQ in the germline V gene (reference sequence). The CDR3 covers 14 residues. This CDR3 is CASSPDLKQETQFF. DNA for the CDR3: TGTGCCAGCAGCCCGGACCTGAAACAAGAGACCCAGTTCTTC.

As concerns this clonotype: An end of the junction does not agree with germline; a read error may underlie this. V and J are TRBV28 and TRBJ1-1; D is perhaps TRBD1 (5 bases). The CDR3 loop spans 13 amino acids. CDR1 and CDR2 from the germline V gene are MDHEN and SYDVKM. CDR3: CASSKGPHTEASF. The DNA of the CDR3 is TGTGCCAGCAGTAAGGGACCGCACACTGAAGCTTCCTTT.

This clonotype has a handful of counts. The rearrangement joins TRBV27 to TRBJ2-7; 7 bases match TRBD1. After removal of 10 bases from V and 5 bases from J, the junction contained 8 bases not matched to a gene. The CDR3 is 12 residues long. CDR1 and CDR2 from the germline V gene are MNHEY and SMNVEV (reference sequence). CDR3 protein: CATGDSVHEQYF. DNA for the CDR3: TGTGCCACCGGGGACAGTGTCCACGAGCAGTACTTC.

The V and J genes are TRBV27 and TRBJ1-6; 9 bases are shared with TRBD1. The CDR3 extends over 14 amino acids. The trim removed 5 bases at V and 10 bases at J, leaving 6 bases unmatched. Per germline, CDR1 MNHEY and CDR2 SMNVEV (reference sequence). The CDR3 here is CASSPTGGWSPLHF. The DNA for the CDR3 is TGTGCCAGCAGTCCGACAGGGGGATGGTCACCCCTCCACTTT.

A note on this clonotype: Given the absence of the conserved phenylalanine or tryptophan at the CDR3 end, a read error is likely. This chain connects TRBV4-1 to TRBJ2-7; D not resolved. The length of the CDR3 is 16 residues. With 0 bases removed from V and 6 bases from J, the gap between germline ends came to 18 bases. Germline assignment: CDR1 MGHRA and CDR2 YSYEKL. The CDR3 region is CASSQDSTAPMIEQYI. The CDR3 nucleotides are TGCGCCAGCAGCCAAGATTCGACGGCCCCGATGATCGAGCAGTACATC.

This chain links TRBV12-3 or TRBV12-4 with TRBJ2-7, with D hard to call. With 3 bases removed from V and 2 bases from J, the gap between germline ends came to 11 bases. The CDR3 extends over 14 amino acids. The chain's CDR3 is CASSFGSQAYEQYF. In DNA form, the CDR3 reads TGTGCCAGCAGTTTCGGCAGCCAGGCCTACGAGCAGTACTTC.

This clonotype came up a few times. The gene calls are TRBV11-1 and TRBJ2-7; 8 nucleotides match TRBD2. V dropped 5 bases and J dropped 2; count of bases not matched to a gene: 11. The germline V gene encodes CDR1 SGHAT and CDR2 FQDESV (reference sequence). This CDR3 has 16 residues. CDR3: CASSPLESGGAYEQYF. The CDR3 DNA sequence: TGTGCCAGCAGCCCGCTGGAGTCGGGAGGGGCCTACGAGCAGTACTTC.

In its sample, this clonotype was seen many times. The CDR3 DNA follows: TGTGCCAGCAGCTTCTTGGGTAGCTTGACAGATACGCAGTATTTT. Its protein product is CASSFLGSLTDTQYF. This sequence joins TRBV7-9 and TRBJ2-3; unclear D gene. Trimming cost V 3 bases and J 3 bases, with 13 bases left between them. Germline CDR1 and CDR2: SEHNR and FQNEAQ (reference sequence). This CDR3 is built from 15 residues.

This clonotype was counted ten times or more. The rearrangement links TRBV13 to TRBJ2-5, with TRBD1 matching 9 bases. The CDR3 loop spans 16 amino acids. CDR1 and CDR2 (germline): PRHDT, FYEKMQ (reference sequence). The V segment lost 5 bases and the J segment 0 bases; nucleotides outside the gene matches: 7. Written as DNA, the CDR3 is TGTGCCAGCAGCCCGGCTCGACAGGGGGACCAAGAGACCCAGTACTTC. Its translation is CASSPARQGDQETQYF.